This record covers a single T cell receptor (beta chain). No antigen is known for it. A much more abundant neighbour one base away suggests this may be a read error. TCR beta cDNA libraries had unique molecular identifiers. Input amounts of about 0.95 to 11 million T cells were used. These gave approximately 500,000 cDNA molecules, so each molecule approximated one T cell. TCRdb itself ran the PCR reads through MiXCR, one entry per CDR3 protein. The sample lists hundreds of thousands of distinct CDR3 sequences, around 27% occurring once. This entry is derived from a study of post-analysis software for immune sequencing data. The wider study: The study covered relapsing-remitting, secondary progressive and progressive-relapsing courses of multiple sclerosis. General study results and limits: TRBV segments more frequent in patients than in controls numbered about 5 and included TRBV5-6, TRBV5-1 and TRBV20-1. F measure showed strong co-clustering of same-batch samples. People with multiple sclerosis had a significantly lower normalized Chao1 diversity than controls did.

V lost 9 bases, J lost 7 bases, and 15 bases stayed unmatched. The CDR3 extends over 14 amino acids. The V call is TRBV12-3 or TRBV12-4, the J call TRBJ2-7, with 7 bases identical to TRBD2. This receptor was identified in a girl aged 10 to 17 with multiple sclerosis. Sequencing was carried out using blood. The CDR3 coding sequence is TGTGCCAGTCTTTCGGGCCCAGGGAGGGATGAGCAGTACTTC. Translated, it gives CASLSGPGRDEQYF.